What follows is one TCR beta chain and its context. The protocol was immunoSEQ multiplex PCR, while the TCRdb copy is restricted to in-frame clones and leaves out a portion. The table records under 55,000 clones, about nine tenths of them present only once. The data originate from a study of T cell changes during pregnancy in multiple sclerosis. V was pared by 5 bases and J by 3 bases, with 13 bases of the junction left unmatched. There are 18 residues in the CDR3. Germline CDR1 and CDR2: SGHTA and FQGNSA. The chain is built from TRBV7-2 and TRBJ2-7; 13 positions match TRBD2. The sequence was collected from a female donor in good health, enrolled as a control in a pregnancy study. The source material was CD4+ T cells from peripheral blood mononuclear cells, sampled after pregnancy. The CDR3 DNA reads as TGTGCCAGCAGCAAAGGACTAGCGGGAGAACAACGCGGCTACGAGCAGTACTTC. Translated: CASSKGLAGEQRGYEQYF.